Shown below are 14 T cell receptor beta chains from a single sample sequenced in a study of T cells in Graves' hyperthyroidism and ophthalmopathy (dated by TCRdb to about 2019). Libraries were built with multiplex PCR. The sequencer listed for this sample is Illumina HiSeq 2000. The TCR beta CDR3 regions were amplified from RNA transcripts. The TCR CDR3 was subjected to a first round of RT-PCR using the HTBI primer set and the Qiagen OneStep RT-PCR kit. TCRdb itself trimmed the public reads at Q25 with fastp, ran MiXCR and retained productive beta chains. CDR3 protein duplicates are merged, each entry listing the most common genes and DNA. The table for this sample lists 45,000 to 75,000 distinct CDR3 sequences; roughly 52% of them were counted only once. In total, the top ten clones hold around 12% of the sample. Material for sequencing was blood. The receptors stem from a woman between 25 and 40 years old with Graves' ophthalmopathy.

As to this clonotype: An end of the junction does not agree with germline; a read error may underlie this. The rearrangement uses TRBV9 and TRBJ1-1, with D unclear. Germline CDR1 SGDLS, CDR2 YYNGEE. CDR3 length: 11 residues. The CDR3 is CASSPSTEAFF. CDR3 bases: TGTGCCAGCAGCCCGAGCACTGAGGCTTTCTTT.

The chain has TRBV2 and TRBJ2-6, with a possible D match to TRBD1 (8 bases). Germline V lookup: CDR1 SNHLY, CDR2 FYNNEI. Trimming shortened V by 7 bases and J by 3 bases, and 16 bases separated the two germline ends. The CDR3 runs to 16 residues. The CDR3 bases are TGTGCCAGCAACCCGGACAGGGACTATGGGGCCAACGTCCTGACTTTC. Its translation is CASNPDRDYGANVLTF. Together with reference TRBV2 and TRBJ2-6, the CDR3 gives the full variable domain: EPEVTQTPSHQVTQMGQEVILRCVPISNHLYFYWYRQILGQKVEFLVSFYNNEISEKSEIFDDQFSVERPDGSNFTLKIRSTKLEDSAMYFCASNPDRDYGANVLTFGAGSRLTVL.

Of note for this clonotype: One base away lies a much larger clone, so this may be a sequencing read error. The chain employs TRBV12-3 or TRBV12-4 and TRBJ1-2; D may be TRBD1 (5 bases). The V end lost 5 bases, the J end lost 8 bases, and 33 bases lay between the germline ends. This CDR3 has 19 residues. In nucleotides, the CDR3 is TGTGCCAGCAGTCCCATGGGGGGGTTTGGGATATTGTGGGGTAAGGGCTACACCTTC. Protein sequence: CASSPMGGFGILWGKGYTF.

This clonotype was seen at least ten times. The rearrangement links TRBV6-5 to TRBJ1-3, with D hard to call. Germline-derived CDR1 and CDR2 are MNHEY and SVGAGI. The CDR3 is made up of 16 amino acids. V was shortened by 0 bases and J by 0 bases, with 9 bases between the two germline ends. The CDR3 sequence: CASSYSNSHSGNTIYF. The DNA of the CDR3 is TGTGCCAGCAGTTACTCTAACTCTCACTCTGGAAACACCATATATTTT.

This clonotype has ten or more counts. The chain joins TRBV10-1 to TRBJ2-3; 8 nucleotides match TRBD2. CDR3 length: 15 residues. Germline CDR1 is WNHNN and CDR2 is SYGVQD (reference sequence). V gave up 3 bases and J gave up 5 bases; unmatched junction bases: 7. The CDR3 DNA is TGCGCCAGCAGTGATGGAGCGGGAGTTGGAGATACGCAGTATTTT. It is translated as CASSDGAGVGDTQYF.

Worth noting for this clonotype: A read error may produce the germline difference seen at one junction end. This chain links TRBV19 with TRBJ2-3; D perhaps matches TRBD1 (5 bases). The CDR3 has 15 amino acids. The V gene's germline CDR1 is LNHDA and CDR2 SQIVND (reference sequence). The CDR3 bases are TGTGCCGGTAGTACAGGAGCTCTGGGCACAGATACGCAGTATTTT. Amino acids: CAGSTGALGTDTQYF.

At least ten counts were recorded for this clonotype. The rearrangement uses TRBV20-1 and TRBJ2-5, with 8 bases matching TRBD2. J gave up 3 bases and V 2 bases, and 5 bases lay outside the gene matches. Germline V CDR1 and CDR2: DFQATT, SNEGSKA (reference sequence). This CDR3 spans 14 amino acids. CDR3 nucleotide sequence: TGCAGTGCTAGAAGCGGGAGAGGTGAAGAGACCCAGTACTTC. This codes for CSARSGRGEETQYF.

This clonotype was picked up many times. The chain couples TRBV20-1 to TRBJ1-2; tentative D call: TRBD1 (5 bases). This CDR3 has 13 amino acids. Germline-derived CDR1 and CDR2 are DFQATT and SNEGSKA (reference sequence). V lost 5 bases, J lost 6 bases, and 16 bases lay in between. CDR3 sequence (DNA): TGCAGTGCTGGGCTCGCGCGACAGCATGGCTACACCTTC. This codes for CSAGLARQHGYTF.

V and J are TRBV19 and TRBJ2-2, with 9 bases identical to TRBD2. V trimming: 3 bases; J trimming: 9 bases; junction bases outside the gene matches: 5. The germline V gene has CDR1 LNHDA and CDR2 SQIVND (reference sequence). This CDR3 spans 14 amino acids. CDR3 coding DNA: TGTGCCAGTAGTATGGCGGGGGGGGGCCGGGAGCTGTTTTTT. The encoded protein is CASSMAGGGRELFF.

With respect to this clonotype: Since the CDR3 does not end with the conserved phenylalanine or tryptophan, this likely comes from a read error. The limits of the CDR3 on the DNA are not certain, so only TCRdb's listed CDR3 is given. This chain uses TRBV12-3 or TRBV12-4 with TRBJ2-3; the DNA was not used to check the table's D call, TRBD2. From its first to its last residue, the CDR3 has 12 amino acids. The CDR3 region is CASSLGPRTADY.

The rearrangement uses TRBV2 and TRBJ2-1, with D possibly matching TRBD2 (5 bases). Trimming removed 9 bases at V and 6 bases at J, with 15 bases between. Germline V gene data show CDR1 as SNHLY and CDR2 as FYNNEI. CDR3 size: 13 residues. CDR3 loop: CARRVAEGNEQFF. The CDR3 DNA reads as TGTGCCAGGCGGGTCGCCGAGGGCAATGAGCAGTTCTTC. Full variable domain (missing parts from reference TRBV2 and TRBJ2-1): EPEVTQTPSHQVTQMGQEVILRCVPISNHLYFYWYRQILGQKVEFLVSFYNNEISEKSEIFDDQFSVERPDGSNFTLKIRSTKLEDSAMYFCARRVAEGNEQFFGPGTRLTVL.

This clonotype was detected many times. V usage is TRBV20-1 and J usage is TRBJ2-2, with D perhaps TRBD2 (6 bases). Germline V gives CDR1 DFQATT, CDR2 SNEGSKA (reference sequence). The V end was cut by 1 base, the J end by 4 bases, with 13 bases between. The CDR3 has 15 amino acids. CDR3 amino acids: CSARGPREFTGELFF. DNA for the CDR3: TGCAGTGCTAGAGGCCCCCGGGAGTTCACCGGGGAGCTGTTTTTT.

This clonotype was picked up many times. This chain joins TRBV12-5 and TRBJ2-2; 16 bases line up with TRBD2. The CDR3 is made up of 21 amino acids. Germline lookup yields CDR1 LGHNT and CDR2 FRNRAP. The junction had 16 bases not matched to a gene; V was cut back by 4 bases and J by 5 bases. The CDR3, as DNA: TGTGCTAGTGGTTACTTCAACATACCGGGACTAGCGGGAGGGCAAACCGGGGAGCTGTTTTTT. This gives the protein CASGYFNIPGLAGGQTGELFF.

This clonotype was seen ten or more times. This chain uses TRBV9 with TRBJ2-1; D uncertain. V was pared by 3 bases and J by 12 bases, with 16 bases between. Germline V gives CDR1 SGDLS, CDR2 YYNGEE. The CDR3 has 13 residues. CDR3 amino acids: CASSAGLNERQFF. The CDR3 DNA is TGTGCCAGCAGCGCCGGCTTGAATGAGCGGCAGTTCTTC.